This is a list of T cell receptor beta chains from one sample in a study of OX40 agonist ivuxolimab in advanced cancers. The table came from immunoSEQ multiplex PCR; TCRdb's copy has only in-frame clones and leaves some out. This repertoire shows 65,000 or so clones, approximately 92% found once; its top ten account for 13%. The sample in question was CD4+ or CD8+ T cells sorted from blood, obtained in a trial of the OX40 agonist ivuxolimab. The receptors shown here come from an adult with an advanced solid tumor such as melanoma, head and neck, liver or kidney cancer. CDR3s include the opening cysteine and the closing phenylalanine or tryptophan. A D gene is named only where the DNA matches it firmly. The size of a clone is reported for some rows only, either as once, few or many, or as a class for expanded clones.

size: .
length: 14
D: .
V: TRBV19
J: TRBJ2-7
CDR3: CASSIGAGSYEQYF
DNA: TGTGCCAGTAGTATAGGCGCAGGGTCCTACGAGCAGTACTTC

size: .
length: 13
D: .
V: TRBV7-6
J: TRBJ2-7
CDR3: CASSLAGVGEQYF
DNA: TGTGCCAGCAGCTTAGCAGGGGTTGGCGAGCAGTACTTC

size: .
length: 12
D: .
V: TRBV19
J: TRBJ1-2
CDR3: CASSPPWFGYTF
DNA: TGTGCCAGTAGTCCCCCCTGGTTTGGCTACACCTTC

size: once
length: 14
D: TRBD1
V: TRBV13
J: TRBJ1-5
CDR3: CASSWGQTKEPQHF
DNA: TGTGCCAGCAGCTGGGGACAGACAAAGGAGCCCCAGCATTTT

size: .
length: 15
D: .
V: TRBV12-5
J: TRBJ2-6
CDR3: CASGDGADEANVLTF
DNA: TGTGCTAGTGGTGACGGGGCTGACGAGGCCAACGTCCTGACTTTC

size: .
length: 16
D: TRBD1
V: TRBV12-5
J: TRBJ2-7
CDR3: CASGLAVGQVSYEQYF
DNA: TGTGCTAGTGGTTTGGCCGTGGGACAGGTCTCCTACGAGCAGTACTTC

size: once
length: 15
D: TRBD1
V: TRBV30
J: TRBJ1-5
CDR3: CAWSVGQGVWQPQHF
DNA: TGTGCCTGGAGTGTAGGGCAGGGGGTTTGGCAGCCCCAGCATTTT

size: .
length: 15
D: .
V: TRBV6-6
J: TRBJ1-1
CDR3: CASSYTSTMNTEAFF
DNA: TGTGCCAGCAGTTATACAAGTACTATGAACACTGAAGCTTTCTTT

size: .
length: 15
D: TRBD2
V: TRBV7-3
J: TRBJ2-3
CDR3: CASSSGLGVTDTQYF
DNA: TGTGCCAGCAGCTCCGGACTAGGGGTCACAGATACGCAGTATTTT

size: .
length: 13
D: .
V: TRBV6-1
J: TRBJ1-2
CDR3: CASSEALGYGYTF
DNA: TGTGCCAGCAGTGAAGCCCTCGGGTATGGCTACACCTTC

size: .
length: 18
D: TRBD2
V: TRBV9
J: TRBJ2-1
CDR3: CASSVEGSGRSSYNEQFF
DNA: TGTGCCAGCAGCGTAGAGGGTAGCGGGAGGAGCTCCTACAATGAGCAGTTCTTC

size: .
length: 14
D: .
V: TRBV27
J: TRBJ1-6
CDR3: CASSLGGYGSPLHF
DNA: TGTGCCAGCAGTTTAGGGGGATACGGATCACCCCTCCACTTT

size: .
length: 16
D: TRBD1
V: TRBV9
J: TRBJ2-5
CDR3: CASSVEGGPYQETQYF
DNA: TGTGCCAGCAGCGTAGAAGGGGGCCCGTACCAAGAGACCCAGTACTTC

size: .
length: 15
D: .
V: TRBV7-6
J: TRBJ1-1
CDR3: CASSFGPQGNTEAFF
DNA: TGTGCCAGCAGCTTCGGGCCTCAGGGGAACACTGAAGCTTTCTTT

size: .
length: 16
D: TRBD2
V: TRBV9
J: TRBJ2-1
CDR3: CASSGTSGSSYNEQFF
DNA: TGTGCCAGCAGCGGGACTAGCGGTAGCTCCTACAATGAGCAGTTCTTC

size: .
length: 17
D: .
V: TRBV7-8
J: TRBJ1-2
CDR3: CASSLEGVVKGIYGYTF
DNA: TGTGCCAGCAGCTTAGAGGGGGTCGTAAAAGGAATCTATGGCTACACCTTC

size: .
length: 16
D: TRBD1
V: TRBV7-9
J: TRBJ2-6
CDR3: CASSSDREAGANVLTF
DNA: TGTGCCAGCAGCTCGGACAGGGAGGCTGGGGCCAACGTCCTGACTTTC

size: .
length: 14
D: TRBD1
V: TRBV5-1
J: TRBJ2-7
CDR3: CASSFAGGMDEQYF
DNA: TGCGCCAGCAGCTTTGCAGGGGGCATGGACGAGCAGTACTTC

size: .
length: 17
D: TRBD2
V: TRBV15
J: TRBJ2-1
CDR3: CATSRDLSSSGRNEQFF
DNA: TGTGCCACCAGCAGAGATCTTTCAAGTAGCGGGAGAAATGAGCAGTTCTTC

size: .
length: 14
D: .
V: TRBV9
J: TRBJ2-7
CDR3: CASSVGDHIYEQYF
DNA: TGTGCCAGCAGCGTAGGGGACCATATCTACGAGCAGTACTTC

size: .
length: 16
D: .
V: TRBV2
J: TRBJ2-3
CDR3: CASSELASPPTDTQYF
DNA: TGTGCCAGCAGTGAATTGGCTAGCCCACCCACAGATACGCAGTATTTT

size: .
length: 13
D: .
V: TRBV7-9
J: TRBJ1-1
CDR3: CASSLTKPTEAFF
DNA: TGTGCCAGCAGCTTAACGAAACCCACTGAAGCTTTCTTT

size: .
length: 16
D: .
V: TRBV4-1
J: TRBJ1-6
CDR3: CASSQVEVSPNSPLHF
DNA: TGCGCCAGCAGCCAAGTAGAAGTCAGCCCGAATTCACCCCTCCACTTT

size: .
length: 16
D: TRBD1
V: TRBV9
J: TRBJ1-1
CDR3: CASSVAAGGRDTEAFF
DNA: TGTGCCAGCAGCGTAGCGGCAGGGGGCCGGGACACTGAAGCTTTCTTT

size: once
length: 13
D: .
V: TRBV13
J: TRBJ2-5
CDR3: CASSLLALETQYF
DNA: TGTGCCAGCAGCCTACTAGCTCTGGAGACCCAGTACTTC

size: .
length: 16
D: TRBD1
V: TRBV4-1
J: TRBJ1-1
CDR3: CASSPKLTGGGTEAFF
DNA: TGCGCCAGCAGCCCCAAGCTGACAGGGGGCGGCACTGAAGCTTTCTTT

size: .
length: 15
D: TRBD1
V: TRBV6-5
J: TRBJ1-2
CDR3: CASSSRPDRVYGYTF
DNA: TGTGCCAGCAGTTCACGCCCCGACAGGGTCTATGGCTACACCTTC

size: .
length: 12
D: .
V: TRBV5-6
J: TRBJ1-1
CDR3: CASSLRYTEAFF
DNA: TGTGCCAGCAGCTTGAGGTACACTGAAGCTTTCTTT

size: once
length: 14
D: TRBD1
V: TRBV19
J: TRBJ2-3
CDR3: CASSTTGRADTQYF
DNA: TGTGCCAGTAGTACGACAGGGCGCGCAGATACGCAGTATTTT

size: .
length: 13
D: TRBD1
V: TRBV9
J: TRBJ2-7
CDR3: CASSVAGDRALYF
DNA: TGTGCCAGCAGCGTAGCTGGAGACAGGGCCCTTTACTTC

size: .
length: 15
D: TRBD2
V: TRBV13
J: TRBJ2-3
CDR3: CASSLGTSGGVTQYF
DNA: TGTGCCAGCAGCTTAGGAACTAGCGGGGGTGTTACGCAGTATTTT

size: .
length: 12
D: .
V: TRBV13
J: TRBJ1-1
CDR3: CASSLRYTEAFF
DNA: TGTGCCAGCAGCTTAAGGTACACTGAAGCTTTCTTT

size: .
length: 15
D: TRBD1
V: TRBV7-9
J: TRBJ2-7
CDR3: CASSSPGTGGFEQYF
DNA: TGTGCCAGCAGCTCCCCCGGGACAGGGGGTTTCGAGCAGTACTTC

size: .
length: 13
D: .
V: TRBV4-1
J: TRBJ1-2
CDR3: CASSQGSLDGYTF
DNA: TGCGCCAGCAGCCAAGGTAGCCTGGATGGCTACACCTTC

size: .
length: 15
D: .
V: TRBV2
J: TRBJ2-2
CDR3: CASSFPDRLDRELFF
DNA: TGTGCCAGCAGTTTTCCCGACAGGCTAGACCGGGAGCTGTTTTTT

size: .
length: 15
D: .
V: TRBV6-5
J: TRBJ1-1
CDR3: CASSYEGTTGTEAFF
DNA: TGTGCCAGCAGTTACGAGGGGACGACGGGCACTGAAGCTTTCTTT

size: few
length: 10
D: .
V: TRBV20-1
J: TRBJ1-1
CDR3: CSATLPEAFF
DNA: TGCAGTGCAACTCTACCTGAAGCTTTCTTT

size: .
length: 15
D: .
V: TRBV4-1
J: TRBJ2-7
CDR3: CASSQVTGRVYEQYF
DNA: TGCGCCAGCAGCCAAGTTACAGGGCGAGTCTACGAGCAGTACTTC

size: few
length: 11
D: .
V: TRBV6-5
J: TRBJ2-7
CDR3: CASSSQYEQYF
DNA: TGTGCCAGCAGTTCGCAATACGAGCAGTACTTC

size: .
length: 15
D: TRBD1
V: TRBV11-2
J: TRBJ1-4
CDR3: CASSPGQGLGEKLFF
DNA: TGTGCCAGCAGCCCCGGACAGGGATTGGGTGAAAAACTGTTTTTT

size: .
length: 14
D: .
V: TRBV7-8
J: TRBJ2-1
CDR3: CASSLIGLKNEQFF
DNA: TGTGCCAGCAGCTTAATAGGGTTGAAAAATGAGCAGTTCTTC

size: .
length: 11
D: .
V: TRBV5-4
J: TRBJ2-1
CDR3: CASSLGGEQFF
DNA: TGTGCCAGCAGCTTGGGCGGTGAGCAGTTCTTC

size: .
length: 14
D: .
V: TRBV5-6
J: TRBJ1-4
CDR3: CASSFGGANEKLFF
DNA: TGTGCCAGCAGCTTTGGGGGAGCTAATGAAAAACTGTTTTTT

size: .
length: 14
D: .
V: TRBV6-4
J: TRBJ2-2
CDR3: CASSDSGLTGELFF
DNA: TGTGCCAGCAGTGACTCAGGACTTACCGGGGAGCTGTTTTTT

size: once
length: 13
D: .
V: TRBV6-5
J: TRBJ2-5
CDR3: CASSAGPQETQYF
DNA: TGTGCCAGCAGTGCCGGACCCCAAGAGACCCAGTACTTC